This T cell receptor (beta chain) comes out of a study of T cells in Graves' hyperthyroidism and ophthalmopathy. In the study overall: Specimen type is peripheral blood, collected at initial diagnosis prior to any treatment.

A NOSPECS grade of at least 4, a Clinical Activity Score of at least 3 and duration under 3 months were recorded in ophthalmopathy patients. Uncontrolled infection, other autoimmune disease, pregnancy and lactation each barred patients from inclusion. The TCR beta CDR3 regions underwent amplification using RNA transcripts as the source. A set of HTBI primers served as the primers for a first-round RT-PCR of the TCR CDR3. TCRdb processed the multiplex PCR reads anew with MiXCR; each CDR3 protein has one entry. The data contain about 600,000 distinct CDR3 sequences, more than 15% of them singletons. On this clonotype: Its specificity is unknown.

The germline CDR1 and CDR2 sequences are SGHKS and YYEKEE (reference sequence). The trim removed 3 bases at V and 6 bases at J, leaving 7 bases unmatched. This CDR3 spans 15 amino acids. Study conclusions and caveats: The model forecast ophthalmopathy, anticipating it by a median roughly 6 months before onset.

The sample was blood. V usage is TRBV5-5 and J usage is TRBJ2-5, with TRBD1 matching over 11 bases. This TCR came from a woman in her forties with Graves' ophthalmopathy. This CDR3 reads CASSSTGQGAKTQYF. Here the CDR3 DNA reads TGTGCCAGCAGCTCCACCGGACAGGGGGCGAAGACCCAGTACTTC.